These 21 T cell receptor beta chains were sequenced from one sample in a study of blood T cell repertoires in COVID-19. The table came from immunoSEQ multiplex PCR; TCRdb's copy has only in-frame clones and leaves some out. This sample has over 85,000 clones, with approximately 80% found just once. The sequencing input was peripheral blood. The receptors originated from a woman aged 70 to 79 with acute or convalescent COVID-19.

V gene TRBV6-6 combines with J gene TRBJ2-6; tentative D call: TRBD1 (6 bases). Per the germline V gene, CDR1 is MNHNY and CDR2 is SVGAGI (reference sequence). The CDR3 covers 17 residues. Between the trimmed V and J ends, which lost 5 bases and 4 bases, there was a span of 18 bases. The DNA for the CDR3 is TGTGCCAGCAGTCGCATACAGGGATTGAAAGGGGCCAACGTCCTGACTTTC. Residues: CASSRIQGLKGANVLTF.

The genes are TRBV6-5 and TRBJ2-3; D gene unclear. This CDR3 is 13 amino acids long. Trimming left V 6 bases short and J 4 bases short, with 11 bases between. Germline V gene lookup returns CDR1 MNHEY and CDR2 SVGAGI. CDR3 nucleotide sequence: TGTGCCAGCAGAGGTCGCCGGGCAGATACGCAGTATTTT. Its translation is CASRGRRADTQYF.

This clone was observed once. The chain combines TRBV10-3 with TRBJ1-1; 7 nucleotides match TRBD1. The V gene's germline CDR1 is ENHRY and CDR2 SYGVKD. V lost 4 bases and J lost 5; bases outside the gene matches: 10. This CDR3 comprises 15 residues. Here the CDR3 reads CAISVYGQAITEAFF. The DNA of the CDR3 is TGTGCCATCAGTGTATACGGACAGGCCATAACTGAAGCTTTCTTT.

This chain connects TRBV2 to TRBJ1-6; 7 nucleotides match TRBD1. V gave up 4 bases and J gave up 11 bases; unmatched junction bases: 11. The germline V gene encodes CDR1 SNHLY and CDR2 FYNNEI. This CDR3 is 15 amino acids long. The CDR3 loop reads CASSVNQGGYPPLHF. CDR3 bases: TGTGCCAGCAGTGTTAATCAGGGGGGTTATCCACCCCTCCACTTT.

This chain links TRBV18 with TRBJ2-7; 8 bases match TRBD2. CDR3 length: 14 residues. V shed 6 bases, J shed 6 bases, and the junction held 10 bases outside the gene matches. Germline CDR1 and CDR2: KGHSH and LQKENI. The CDR3 coding sequence is TGTGCCAGCTCCCCTTCGGGGGGGCCGAGCGAGCAGTACTTC. Encoded protein: CASSPSGGPSEQYF. Based on the CDR3 plus reference TRBV18 and TRBJ2-7, the full variable domain is NAGVMQNPRHLVRRRGQEARLRCSPMKGHSHVYWYRQLPEEGLKFMVYLQKENIIDESGMPKERFSAEFPKEGPSILRIQQVVRGDSAAYFCASSPSGGPSEQYFGPGTRLTVT.

This clone was seen a single time. This chain connects TRBV27 to TRBJ2-2; 16 bases match TRBD2. This CDR3 spans 19 amino acids. V trimming: 5 bases; J trimming: 0 bases; junction bases outside the gene matches: 6. The germline CDR1 and CDR2 sequences are MNHEY and SMNVEV (reference sequence). The CDR3 DNA follows: TGTGCCAGCAGTATACCGGGACTAGCGGGGGGGCCGAACACCGGGGAGCTGTTTTTT. It yields the protein CASSIPGLAGGPNTGELFF.

In this sample, this clone turned up many times. V gene TRBV18 combines with J gene TRBJ1-5; tentative D call: TRBD1 (6 bases). The CDR3 runs to 15 residues. Per the germline V gene, CDR1 is KGHSH and CDR2 is LQKENI. Trimming took off 4 bases at V and 0 bases at J, with 10 bases between the two ends. DNA of the CDR3: TGTGCCAGCTCACGACAGGTCTCTAGCAATCAGCCCCAGCATTTT. This encodes CASSRQVSSNQPQHF.

Only one count was recorded for this clone. The chain joins TRBV10-3 to TRBJ1-1, with D perhaps matching TRBD1 (6 bases). The ends were cut back, 7 bases at V and 1 base at J, with 10 bases in the middle. CDR1 and CDR2 (germline): ENHRY, SYGVKD. The CDR3 runs 13 residues. The CDR3 bases are TGTGCCATCACCCTGACAGGGAACACTGAAGCTTTCTTT. Protein sequence: CAITLTGNTEAFF.

The J gene is TRBJ1-1, the V gene TRBV19; 11 bases are shared with TRBD1. This CDR3 has 16 residues. Germline trimming cut 3 bases from V and 3 bases from J; bases unmatched to any gene: 6. From germline, CDR1 is LNHDA and CDR2 SQIVND (reference sequence). The CDR3 region has the DNA TGTGCCAGTAGTATTATCTCGGGACAGGGGGACACTGAAGCTTTCTTT. It specifies CASSIISGQGDTEAFF.

The chain joins TRBV18 to TRBJ1-5, with 9 bases matching TRBD1. The CDR3 contains 17 residues. The V segment lost 0 bases and the J segment 0 bases; nucleotides outside the gene matches: 3. Per germline, CDR1 KGHSH and CDR2 LQKENI. This CDR3 reads CASSPPGTGFSNQPQHF. The CDR3 DNA sequence: TGTGCCAGCTCACCACCCGGGACAGGGTTTAGCAATCAGCCCCAGCATTTT.

The chain uses TRBV24-1 and TRBJ2-1; the match to TRBD2 covers 8 bases. V lost 3 bases to trimming and J lost 0 bases; unmatched junction nucleotides: 6. Germline values: CDR1 KGHDR, CDR2 SFDVKD. The CDR3 contains 17 residues. In nucleotides, the CDR3 is TGTGCCACCAGTGATCCCTCAGGGACTAGCTCCTACAATGAGCAGTTCTTC. Residues: CATSDPSGTSSYNEQFF.

This clone was counted once. The DNA for the CDR3 is TGCGCCAGCAGCCCCTCCCCAGGGTACGATGAAAAACTGTTTTTT. This codes for CASSPSPGYDEKLFF. The V and J genes are TRBV5-1 and TRBJ1-4; TRBD1 might be the D (5 bases). Trimming stripped 4 bases from V and 6 bases from J, with 16 bases between. CDR3 length equals 15 residues. Germline lookup yields CDR1 SGHRS and CDR2 YFSETQ.

Only one count was recorded for this clone. The chain has TRBV29-1 and TRBJ1-2; D is unresolved. The CDR3 runs 10 residues. Germline CDR1 is SQVTM and CDR2 is ANQGSEA. V was pared by 6 bases and J by 1 base, with 3 bases between. Written as DNA, the CDR3 is TGCAGCGTCAGTAACTATGGCTACACCTTC. It is translated as CSVSNYGYTF.

The chain couples TRBV18 to TRBJ2-6; the D gene is possibly TRBD1 (5 bases). The CDR3 contains 19 residues. In germline, CDR1 is KGHSH, CDR2 LQKENI. Trimming removed 6 bases at V and 1 base at J, with 22 bases between. The chain's CDR3 is CASSPQPFQGPSGANVLTF. CDR3 coding DNA: TGTGCCAGCTCGCCCCAGCCTTTTCAGGGTCCTTCTGGGGCCAACGTCCTGACTTTC. Full variable domain (outside the CDR3, taken from reference TRBV18 and TRBJ2-6): NAGVMQNPRHLVRRRGQEARLRCSPMKGHSHVYWYRQLPEEGLKFMVYLQKENIIDESGMPKERFSAEFPKEGPSILRIQQVVRGDSAAYFCASSPQPFQGPSGANVLTFGAGSRLTVL.

This clone was seen a handful of times. The CDR3 is CASSVAGRYNEQFF. The CDR3 coding sequence is TGTGCCAGCAGTGTAGCGGGGAGGTACAATGAGCAGTTCTTC. The chain is built from TRBV6-2 or TRBV6-3 and TRBJ2-1; TRBD2 matches at 8 bases. CDR3 length: 14 residues. Germline CDR1 reads MNHEY; CDR2 reads SVGEGT. J was trimmed by 4 bases and V by 5 bases; bases with no gene match: 4.

V and J are TRBV15 and TRBJ1-1; TRBD1 aligns across 7 bases. From germline, CDR1 is LNHNV and CDR2 YYDKDF (reference sequence). The length of the CDR3 is 16 residues. Trimming cost V 2 bases and J 0 bases; bases outside gene matches: 6. CDR3 nucleotide sequence: TGTGCCACCAGCAGACCGACAGGGTTGGTGAACACTGAAGCTTTCTTT. Translation: CATSRPTGLVNTEAFF. Looking up the rest from reference TRBV15 and TRBJ1-1 gives the full variable domain: DAMVIQNPRYQVTQFGKPVTLSCSQTLNHNVMYWYQQKSSQAPKLLFHYYDKDFNNEADTPDNFQSRRPNTSFCFLDIRSPGLGDTAMYLCATSRPTGLVNTEAFFGQGTRLTVV.

J is TRBJ2-6 and V is TRBV12-5; TRBD1 matches 9 bases. V lost 7 bases and J lost 1; bases outside the gene matches: 23. This CDR3 has 22 amino acids. CDR1 is LGHNT and CDR2 is FRNRAP in the germline V gene. The CDR3 region has the DNA TGTGCTAGTGCTAAATTAAACCCGGGACAGGGAGGAATTCTTTCTGGGGCCAACGTCCTGACTTTC. Translated, it gives CASAKLNPGQGGILSGANVLTF.

J is TRBJ2-3 and V is TRBV6-5, with TRBD2 matching 12 bases. V trimming: 6 bases; J trimming: 2 bases; junction bases outside the gene matches: 3. Germline CDR1 MNHEY, CDR2 SVGAGI. CDR3 length equals 15 residues. The CDR3 protein is CASRRLAGDTDTQYF. The CDR3 DNA follows: TGTGCCAGCAGGCGACTAGCGGGGGACACAGATACGCAGTATTTT.

A remark on this clone: Distinct nucleotide sequences in the sample also encode this CDR3. The rearrangement joins TRBV5-1 to TRBJ2-2, with TRBD2 matching 10 bases. The CDR3 has 17 residues. Germline V gene sequence: CDR1 SGHRS, CDR2 YFSETQ. V gave up 1 base and J gave up 4 bases; unmatched junction bases: 7. The CDR3 bases are TGCGCCAGCAGCTTGTCAGTAGCGGGGGGTGGCACCGGGGAGCTGTTTTTT. Encoded protein: CASSLSVAGGGTGELFF.

The rearrangement joins TRBV12-3 or TRBV12-4 to TRBJ1-3; D gene unclear. This CDR3 comprises 13 residues. V shed 1 base and J shed 7 bases, with 8 bases lying between them. The CDR3 DNA is TGTGCCAGCAGTTTAGGCAGAATCAACACCATATATTTT. Protein product: CASSLGRINTIYF.

The chain uses TRBV30 and TRBJ2-7; 9 bases are a match to TRBD2. The CDR3 sequence is 14 residues long. The V gene end was trimmed by 2 bases and the J gene end by 0 bases; junction bases not matched to a gene: 2. In germline, CDR1 is GTSNPN, CDR2 SVGIG (reference sequence). CDR3 amino acids: CAWSLRGGSYEQYF. CDR3 in DNA: TGTGCCTGGAGTCTGCGGGGGGGCTCCTACGAGCAGTACTTC.